These T cell receptor beta chains were read from a single sample in a study of blood T cell repertoires in COVID-19. Clones were sequenced by immunoSEQ multiplex PCR, and TCRdb holds only the in-frame ones, with some missing. The table has approximately 200,000 clones, 70% to 90% seen once. The source material was peripheral blood. These receptor sequences come from a woman older than 75 with acute or convalescent COVID-19. CDR3s leave out the opening cysteine and the closing phenylalanine or tryptophan. The order of the fields is J gene, V gene, D gene, CDR3 protein. A D gene is named only where the DNA matches it firmly.

TRBJ2-7	TRBV18	TRBD1	ASSPGTGQLGGSEQY
TRBJ1-5	TRBV6-5	-	ASSSGGVWEPQH
TRBJ1-2	TRBV9	-	ASSVGLFNYGYT
TRBJ2-1	TRBV5-1	-	ASSLITTSIYNEQF
TRBJ2-7	TRBV19	TRBD1	ASSGQGDFYEQY
TRBJ1-1	TRBV6-4	TRBD1	ASRPEGGNTEAF
TRBJ2-5	TRBV11-2	-	ASSSGGAQY
TRBJ2-3	TRBV2	TRBD2	ASSEGLAADTQY
TRBJ2-3	TRBV20-1	-	SASFFPEGRSPDTQY
TRBJ2-7	TRBV28	-	ASSLSGPGGQY
TRBJ2-5	TRBV6-5	TRBD1	ASSPGQQETQY
TRBJ1-4	TRBV5-4	TRBD1	ASSFGRGLANEKLF
TRBJ1-4	TRBV3-1/TRBV3-2	-	ASSQQGGVANEKLF
TRBJ1-5	TRBV18	TRBD1	ASSPRQGDFEPQH
TRBJ2-4	TRBV19	TRBD2	ASSIPGLGKNIQY
TRBJ1-2	TRBV29-1	-	SVGPRTAPIGYT
TRBJ2-3	TRBV7-3	-	ASSLAPPGTDTQY
TRBJ1-4	TRBV9	TRBD1	ASSVEGAGWEKLF
TRBJ1-4	TRBV28	TRBD1	ASSQGGTGATNEKLF
TRBJ2-7	TRBV6-6	-	ASGGSWYEQY
TRBJ2-7	TRBV7-6	TRBD1	ASRRNQGALSEQY
TRBJ2-2	TRBV10-3	TRBD2	AILAGEGRDTGELF
TRBJ1-1	TRBV27	TRBD1	ASIRDRAAF
TRBJ2-3	TRBV7-2	TRBD2	ASSLGPWTSGPDTQY
TRBJ1-5	TRBV6-6	TRBD1	ASKTQGTGNQPQH
TRBJ2-1	TRBV28	-	ASTQAGYNEQF
TRBJ1-3	TRBV5-1	-	ASSLEGGTSGNTIY
TRBJ1-1	TRBV10-3	-	AISGRENTEAF
TRBJ1-2	TRBV7-2	-	ASSLGGGATVYGYT
TRBJ2-3	TRBV25-1	TRBD2	ASSTPAGARFSTDTQY
TRBJ1-1	TRBV28	-	ASRGAVSGVGTEAF
TRBJ2-3	TRBV19	-	ASSIIGAGDTQY
TRBJ2-7	TRBV6-4	TRBD1	ASSDSRQGQDEQY
TRBJ1-2	TRBV4-3	-	ASSQAGQAYGYT
TRBJ1-1	TRBV7-9	-	ASSAGEVNTEAF
TRBJ1-2	TRBV10-3	TRBD1	AISEVQGGGYT
TRBJ1-3	TRBV5-4	-	ASSLAGSSGNTIY
TRBJ1-1	TRBV9	-	ASSVARNTEAF
TRBJ1-4	TRBV9	TRBD1	ASSVGRGRNEKLF
TRBJ1-3	TRBV5-1	TRBD1	ASSQGQRADTIY
TRBJ2-7	TRBV6-5	-	ASSYSSSRGYEQY
TRBJ2-5	TRBV7-9	-	ASSQDYKETQY
TRBJ1-2	TRBV7-9	TRBD1	ASSPMTGLVGGYT
TRBJ1-1	TRBV11-2	-	ASRLEVWGGPNTEAF
TRBJ1-6	TRBV27	-	ASSLGTGSSPLH
TRBJ2-3	TRBV18	-	ASSPPGLGTSDTQY
TRBJ2-3	TRBV27	-	ASSTTGTTSTDTQY
TRBJ1-1	TRBV11-3	-	ASSMIRDFEAF
TRBJ2-5	TRBV12-3/TRBV12-4	-	ASSLMRGETQY
TRBJ2-2	TRBV30	-	AWSSNRVSGELF
TRBJ2-3	TRBV27	TRBD1	ATQTGPDTQY
TRBJ2-2	TRBV28	TRBD2	ASKAGVNTGELF
TRBJ1-1	TRBV11-1	TRBD1	ASSLDQGAQGTEAF
TRBJ1-5	TRBV4-3	-	ASSQDVGAGQPQH
TRBJ2-7	TRBV4-2	TRBD2	ASSQEPARGTSGYEQY
TRBJ1-1	TRBV20-1	-	RGVDNTEAF
TRBJ1-3	TRBV23-1	-	ASREDSSSSGNTIY
TRBJ1-2	TRBV12-5	-	ASGLGQSTYGYT
TRBJ2-7	TRBV7-2	-	ASSLVQGPYEQY
TRBJ1-4	TRBV5-1	-	ASSLEGGGKLF